This T cell receptor beta chain derives from a study of shared clonotypes between healthy human individuals. Study-wide background: A couple of women and a few men aged 18 to 49 served as donors. Study results and limitations: Inspection by rarefaction showed sorted-subset sequencing to be incomplete despite large depth. In contrast to clonotypes shared by all four donors, non-shared clonotypes had lower generation probabilities. Around 5% was the fraction of naive CD4 clonotypes found shared across a few donors.

TCRdb's copy holds only in-frame clones and misses some; the assay was immunoSEQ multiplex PCR. The data contain around 120,000 clones, about 66% of them singletons. About this clone: What it binds is not known.

This CDR3 contains 14 residues. From germline, CDR1 is SGHRS and CDR2 YFSETQ. V gave up 4 bases and J gave up 3 bases; unmatched junction bases: 4. The chain combines TRBV5-1 with TRBJ1-2; 9 nucleotides match TRBD1. Material: memory CD8+ T cells sorted from blood. Subset of the sample: CD45RO+ cells pooled with CCR7-negative TemRA cells. The clonotype originates from a woman aged 25 to 39 in good health. The CDR3 protein is CASSGGDRDYGYTF. The CDR3, as DNA: TGCGCCAGCAGCGGAGGGGACAGGGACTATGGCTACACCTTC.